This T cell receptor beta chain was identified during a study of blood T cells in healthy people across ages. Study-level points and caveats: The study could not conclusively compare naive and antigen-experienced cells, given its unsorted PBMCs.

Trimming removed 0 bases at V and 3 bases at J, with 9 bases between. The CDR3 totals 15 residues. Germline CDR1 and CDR2: MNHNY and SVGAGI (reference sequence). Primers used in a second PCR of roughly 7 to 12 cycles were a sample-barcoded 5' primer and a J-beta primer mix. Each cDNA was tagged by a template-switch adaptor containing 12 random nucleotides. MiXCR, applied by TCRdb to the 5' RACE reads, yields one record per CDR3 protein. The sample records about 1.1 million distinct CDR3 sequences, 35% to 40% being singletons. This clonotype was counted a few times. Its antigen remains unknown. The sequenced sample consisted of blood. The rearrangement links TRBV6-6 to TRBJ2-4; D is perhaps TRBD1 (5 bases). The sequence was obtained from a man younger than 30 in good health. Written as DNA, the CDR3 is TGTGCCAGCAGTTACTCTGCGGACAACAAAAACATTCAGTACTTC. This codes for CASSYSADNKNIQYF.